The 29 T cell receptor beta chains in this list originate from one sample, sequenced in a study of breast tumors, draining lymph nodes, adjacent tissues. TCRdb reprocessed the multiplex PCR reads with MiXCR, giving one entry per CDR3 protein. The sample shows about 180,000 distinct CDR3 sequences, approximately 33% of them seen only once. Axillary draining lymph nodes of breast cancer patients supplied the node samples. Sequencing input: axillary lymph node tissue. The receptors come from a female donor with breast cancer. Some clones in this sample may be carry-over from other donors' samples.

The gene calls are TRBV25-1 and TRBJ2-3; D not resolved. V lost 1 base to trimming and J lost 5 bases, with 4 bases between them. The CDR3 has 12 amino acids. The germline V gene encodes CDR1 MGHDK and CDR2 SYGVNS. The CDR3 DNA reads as TGTGCCAGCAGTGAATTTGGAGATACGCAGTATTTT. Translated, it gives CASSEFGDTQYF. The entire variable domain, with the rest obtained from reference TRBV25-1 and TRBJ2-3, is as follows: EADIYQTPRYLVIGTGKKITLECSQTMGHDKMYWYQQDPGMELHLIHYSYGVNSTEKGDLSSESTVSRIRTEHFPLTLESARPSHTSQYLCASSEFGDTQYFGPGTRLTVL.

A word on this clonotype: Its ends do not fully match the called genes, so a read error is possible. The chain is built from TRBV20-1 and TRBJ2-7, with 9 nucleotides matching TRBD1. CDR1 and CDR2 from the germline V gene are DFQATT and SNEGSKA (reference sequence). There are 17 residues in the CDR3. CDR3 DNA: TGCAGTGCAACCCCTCCCGGGGACAGGGCGCCCCGCTACGGGCAGTACTTC. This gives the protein CSATPPGDRAPRYGQYF.

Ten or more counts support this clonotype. This CDR3 is CSARDPTTYEQYF. The CDR3 DNA follows: TGCAGTGCAAGGGACCCCACAACCTACGAGCAGTACTTC. The chain joins TRBV20-1 to TRBJ2-7; D is tentatively TRBD1 or TRBD2 (5 bases each). CDR1 DFQATT and CDR2 SNEGSKA come from the germline V gene (reference sequence). CDR3 length: 13 amino acids. The V end lost 6 bases, the J end lost 2 bases, and 14 bases lay between the germline ends.

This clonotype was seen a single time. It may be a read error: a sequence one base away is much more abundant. Here the CDR3 reads CASRGQGNSPLHF. CDR3 nucleotide sequence: TGTGCCAGCAGAGGACAGGGTAATTCACCCCTCCACTTT. This rearrangement joins TRBV2 to TRBJ1-6, with TRBD1 identical over 8 bases. The germline V gene encodes CDR1 SNHLY and CDR2 FYNNEI. The CDR3 extends over 13 amino acids. Trimming at V came to 6 bases and at J to 6 bases, leaving 1 base not matched to a gene.

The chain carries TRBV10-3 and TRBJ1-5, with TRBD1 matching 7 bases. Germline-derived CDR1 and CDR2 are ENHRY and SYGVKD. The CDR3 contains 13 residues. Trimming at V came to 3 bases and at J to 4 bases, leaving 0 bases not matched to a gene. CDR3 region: CAISDRGNQPQHF. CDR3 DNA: TGTGCCATCAGTGACAGGGGGAATCAGCCCCAGCATTTT.

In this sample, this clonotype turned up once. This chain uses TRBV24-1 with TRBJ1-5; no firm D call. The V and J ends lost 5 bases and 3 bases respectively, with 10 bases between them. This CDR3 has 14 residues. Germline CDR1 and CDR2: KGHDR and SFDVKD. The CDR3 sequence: CATSGGLINQPQHF. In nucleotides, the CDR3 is TGTGCCACCAGTGGAGGATTGATCAATCAGCCCCAGCATTTT.

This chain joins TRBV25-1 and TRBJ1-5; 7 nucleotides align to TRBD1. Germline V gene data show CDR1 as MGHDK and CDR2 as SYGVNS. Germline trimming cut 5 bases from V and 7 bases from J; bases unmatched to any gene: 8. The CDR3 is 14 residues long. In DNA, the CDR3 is TGTGCCAGCAGTATACAGGGGCGAAGGCAGCCCCAGCATTTT. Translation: CASSIQGRRQPQHF. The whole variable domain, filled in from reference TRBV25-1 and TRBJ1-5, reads EADIYQTPRYLVIGTGKKITLECSQTMGHDKMYWYQQDPGMELHLIHYSYGVNSTEKGDLSSESTVSRIRTEHFPLTLESARPSHTSQYLCASSIQGRRQPQHFGDGTRLSIL.

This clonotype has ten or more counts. CDR3 protein: CASSYGQINEKLFF. The CDR3 DNA is TGTGCCAGCAGTTATGGGCAGATTAATGAAAAACTGTTTTTT. The chain links TRBV28 to TRBJ1-4; D not resolved. The germline gives CDR1 MDHEN, CDR2 SYDVKM. V gave up 4 bases and J gave up 4 bases, with 10 bases separating them. The CDR3 contains 14 residues.

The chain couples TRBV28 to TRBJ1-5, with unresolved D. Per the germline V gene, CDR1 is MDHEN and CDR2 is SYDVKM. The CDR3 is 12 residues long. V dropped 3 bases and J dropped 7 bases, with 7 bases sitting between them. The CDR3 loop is CASSFGSQPQHF. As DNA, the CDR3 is TGTGCCAGCAGTTTTGGATCCCAGCCCCAGCATTTT.

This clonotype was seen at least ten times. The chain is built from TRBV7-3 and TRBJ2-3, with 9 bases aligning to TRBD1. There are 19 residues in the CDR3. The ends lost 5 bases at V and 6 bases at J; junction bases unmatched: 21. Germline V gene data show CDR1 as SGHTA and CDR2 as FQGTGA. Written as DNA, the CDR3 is TGTGCCAGCAGCCCCCAGGCCCCCGGGACAGGGTCGGTCACGGATACGCAGTATTTT. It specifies CASSPQAPGTGSVTDTQYF.

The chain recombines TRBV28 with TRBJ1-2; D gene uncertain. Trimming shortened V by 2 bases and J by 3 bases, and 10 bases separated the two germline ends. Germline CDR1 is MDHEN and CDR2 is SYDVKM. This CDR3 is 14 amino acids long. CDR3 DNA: TGTGCCAGCAGTTTACGGGCAGAAGACTATGGCTACACCTTC. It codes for CASSLRAEDYGYTF.

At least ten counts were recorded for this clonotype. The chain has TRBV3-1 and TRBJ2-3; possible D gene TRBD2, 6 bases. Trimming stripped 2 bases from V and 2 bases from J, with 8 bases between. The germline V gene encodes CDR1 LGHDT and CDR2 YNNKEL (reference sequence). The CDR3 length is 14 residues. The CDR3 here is CASSQPGDTDTQYF. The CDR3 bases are TGTGCCAGCAGCCAACCGGGAGACACAGATACGCAGTATTTT.

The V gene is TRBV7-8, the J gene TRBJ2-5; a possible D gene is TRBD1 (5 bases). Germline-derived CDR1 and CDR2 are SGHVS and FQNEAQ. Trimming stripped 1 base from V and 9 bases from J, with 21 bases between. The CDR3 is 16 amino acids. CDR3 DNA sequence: TGTGCCAGCAGCTTAGGGTCGGGTGTGGACAATCAGCCCCAGTACTTC. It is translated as CASSLGSGVDNQPQYF.

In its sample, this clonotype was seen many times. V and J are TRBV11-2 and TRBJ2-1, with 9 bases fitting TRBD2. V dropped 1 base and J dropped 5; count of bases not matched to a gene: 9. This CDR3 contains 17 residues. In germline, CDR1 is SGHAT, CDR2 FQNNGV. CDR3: CASSLASTSGGHNEQFF. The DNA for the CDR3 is TGTGCCAGCAGCTTAGCCTCGACTAGCGGAGGCCACAATGAGCAGTTCTTC.

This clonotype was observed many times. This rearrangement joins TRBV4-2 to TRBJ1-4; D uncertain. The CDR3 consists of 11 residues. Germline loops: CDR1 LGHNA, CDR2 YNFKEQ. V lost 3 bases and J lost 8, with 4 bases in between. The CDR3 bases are TGTGCCAGCAGCCATGGGGAAAAACTGTTTTTT. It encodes CASSHGEKLFF.

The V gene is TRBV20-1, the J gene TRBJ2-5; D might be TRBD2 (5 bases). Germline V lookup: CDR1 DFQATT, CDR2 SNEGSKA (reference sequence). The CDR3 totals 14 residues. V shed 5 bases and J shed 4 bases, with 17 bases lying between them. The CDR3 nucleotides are TGCAGTGCTTGGCGGCAGAGGGCGGGAGAGACCCAGTACTTC. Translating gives CSAWRQRAGETQYF.

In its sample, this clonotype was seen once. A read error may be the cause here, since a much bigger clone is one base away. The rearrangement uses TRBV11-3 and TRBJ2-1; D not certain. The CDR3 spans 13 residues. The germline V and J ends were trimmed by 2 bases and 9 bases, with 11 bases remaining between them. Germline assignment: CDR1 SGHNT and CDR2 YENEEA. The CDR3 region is CASSLPRVTEQFF. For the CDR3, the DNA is TGTGCCAGCAGCTTACCCCGTGTCACTGAGCAGTTCTTC. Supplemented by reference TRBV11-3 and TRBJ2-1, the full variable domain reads EAGVVQSPRYKIIEKKQPVAFWCNPISGHNTLYWYLQNLGQGPELLIRYENEEAVDDSQLPKDRFSAERLKGVDSTLKIQPAELGDSAVYLCASSLPRVTEQFFGPGTRLTVL.

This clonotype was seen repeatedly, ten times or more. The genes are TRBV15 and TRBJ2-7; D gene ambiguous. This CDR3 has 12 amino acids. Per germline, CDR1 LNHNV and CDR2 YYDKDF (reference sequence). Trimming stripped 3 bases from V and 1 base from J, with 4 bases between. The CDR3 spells CATSRGSYEQYF. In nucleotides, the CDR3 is TGTGCCACCAGCAGGGGGTCCTACGAGCAGTACTTC.

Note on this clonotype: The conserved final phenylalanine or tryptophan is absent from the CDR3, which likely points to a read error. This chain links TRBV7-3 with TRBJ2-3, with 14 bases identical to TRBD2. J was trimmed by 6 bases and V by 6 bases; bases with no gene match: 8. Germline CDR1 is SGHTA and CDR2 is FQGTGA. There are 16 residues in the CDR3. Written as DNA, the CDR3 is TGTGCCAGCAGTTGGACTAGCGGGGGGCTGGCGGATACGCAGTATCTC. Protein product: CASSWTSGGLADTQYL.

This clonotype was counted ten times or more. The CDR3 DNA is TGTGCCAGCAGCTCACGACTAGCGGGAGGGCCCGATACGCAGTATTTT. Translation: CASSSRLAGGPDTQYF. This sequence joins TRBV7-9 and TRBJ2-3; TRBD2 aligns across 14 bases. From germline, CDR1 is SEHNR and CDR2 FQNEAQ (reference sequence). The CDR3 is made up of 16 amino acids. V shed 4 bases and J 6 bases; nucleotides not matched to a gene: 6.

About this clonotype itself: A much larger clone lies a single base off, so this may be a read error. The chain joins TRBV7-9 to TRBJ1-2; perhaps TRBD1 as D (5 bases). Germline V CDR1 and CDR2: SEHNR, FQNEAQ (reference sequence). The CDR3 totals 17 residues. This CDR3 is CASSQTWGVPDFYRYTF. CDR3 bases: TGTGCCAGCAGCCAGACATGGGGGGTCCCAGACTTCTATCGCTACACCTTC. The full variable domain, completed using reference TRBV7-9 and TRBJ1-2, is DTGVSQNPRHKITKRGQNVTFRCDPISEHNRLYWYRQTLGQGPEFLTYFQNEAQLEKSRLLSDRFSAERPKGSFSTLEIQRTEQGDSAMYLCASSQTWGVPDFYRYTFGSGTRLTVV.

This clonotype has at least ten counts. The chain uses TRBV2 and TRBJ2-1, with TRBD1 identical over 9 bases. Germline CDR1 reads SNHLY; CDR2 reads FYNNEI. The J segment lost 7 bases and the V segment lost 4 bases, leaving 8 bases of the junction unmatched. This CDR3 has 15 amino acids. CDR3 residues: CASSGLTGGVNEQFF. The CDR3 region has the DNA TGTGCCAGCAGTGGGCTTACAGGGGGCGTAAATGAGCAGTTCTTC.

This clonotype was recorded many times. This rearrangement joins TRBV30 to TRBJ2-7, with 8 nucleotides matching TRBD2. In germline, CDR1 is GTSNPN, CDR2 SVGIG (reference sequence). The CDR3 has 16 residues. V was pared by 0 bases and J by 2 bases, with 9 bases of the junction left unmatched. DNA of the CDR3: TGTGCCTGGAGTGTTGGGAGTAGGGGACTAGCCTACGAGCAGTACTTC. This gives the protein CAWSVGSRGLAYEQYF.

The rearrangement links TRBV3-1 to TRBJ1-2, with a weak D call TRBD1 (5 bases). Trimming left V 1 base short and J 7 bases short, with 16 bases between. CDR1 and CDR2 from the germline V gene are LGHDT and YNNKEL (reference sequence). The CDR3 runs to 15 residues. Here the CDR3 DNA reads TGTGCCAGCAGCCAAGTTATATTAGGGGCTGTTGGCTACACCTTC. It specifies CASSQVILGAVGYTF.

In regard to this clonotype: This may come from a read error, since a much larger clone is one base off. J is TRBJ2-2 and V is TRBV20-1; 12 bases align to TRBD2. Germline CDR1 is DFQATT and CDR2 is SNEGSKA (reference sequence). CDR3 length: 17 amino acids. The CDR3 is CSASVTSGGPNTRELFF. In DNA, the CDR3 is TGCAGTGCTAGTGTGACTAGCGGGGGCCCTAACACCAGGGAGCTGTTTTTT.

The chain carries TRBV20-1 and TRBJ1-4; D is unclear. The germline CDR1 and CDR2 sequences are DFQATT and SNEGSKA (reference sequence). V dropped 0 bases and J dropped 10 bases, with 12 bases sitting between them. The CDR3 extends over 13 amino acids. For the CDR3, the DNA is TGCAGTGCTAGAGAGGGCCTAGATGGAAAACTGTTTTTT. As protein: CSAREGLDGKLFF.

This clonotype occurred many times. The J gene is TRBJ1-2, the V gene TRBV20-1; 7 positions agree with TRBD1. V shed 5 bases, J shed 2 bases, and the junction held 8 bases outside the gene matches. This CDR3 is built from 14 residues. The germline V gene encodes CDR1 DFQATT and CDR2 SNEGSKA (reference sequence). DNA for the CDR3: TGCAGTGCTGGTCTGACAGGGAACAACTATGGCTACACCTTC. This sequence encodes CSAGLTGNNYGYTF.

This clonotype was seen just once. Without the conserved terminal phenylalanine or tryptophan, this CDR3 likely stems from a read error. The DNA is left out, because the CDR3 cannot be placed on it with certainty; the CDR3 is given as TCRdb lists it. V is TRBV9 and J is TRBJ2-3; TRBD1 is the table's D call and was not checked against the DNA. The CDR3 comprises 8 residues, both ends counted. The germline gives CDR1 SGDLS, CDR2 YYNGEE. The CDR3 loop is CASSGYDR.

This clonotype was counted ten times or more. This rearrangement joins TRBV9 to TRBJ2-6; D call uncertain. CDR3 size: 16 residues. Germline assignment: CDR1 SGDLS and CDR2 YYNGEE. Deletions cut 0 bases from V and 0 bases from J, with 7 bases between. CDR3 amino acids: CASSVDEFSGANVLTF. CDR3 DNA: TGTGCCAGCAGCGTAGATGAGTTCTCTGGGGCCAACGTCCTGACTTTC.